A single sample is the source of the 26 T cell receptor beta chains below, sequenced in a study of blood T cell repertoires in COVID-19. Some clones are missing from TCRdb's copy, which holds only in-frame ones; the method was immunoSEQ multiplex PCR. This table has around 6,300 clones, roughly 89% appearing once. The sequenced sample consisted of peripheral blood. These TCRs come from a human donor with active COVID-19. The donor label of this sample is uncertain.

The chain couples TRBV7-8 to TRBJ2-1, with D tentatively TRBD1 (5 bases). The CDR3 has 16 amino acids. The V gene lost 5 bases and the J gene lost 4 bases, with 18 bases spanning the gap. The V gene's germline CDR1 is SGHVS and CDR2 FQNEAQ. The CDR3 loop is CASSVPPRVGYNEQFF. The DNA for the CDR3 is TGTGCCAGCAGCGTTCCGCCCAGGGTCGGTTACAATGAGCAGTTCTTC.

This chain uses TRBV27 with TRBJ2-1; the match to TRBD2 covers 8 bases. The CDR3 runs 15 residues. CDR1 MNHEY and CDR2 SMNVEV come from the germline V gene (reference sequence). V shed 4 bases, J shed 3 bases, and the junction held 5 bases outside the gene matches. CDR3 sequence: CASSSQRERYNEQFF. The CDR3 nucleotides are TGTGCCAGCAGTTCCCAGCGGGAGCGCTACAATGAGCAGTTCTTC.

J is TRBJ1-2 and V is TRBV5-1; D possibly corresponds to TRBD1 (6 bases). Germline V gives CDR1 SGHRS, CDR2 YFSETQ. This CDR3 comprises 15 residues. Between the trimmed V and J ends, which lost 2 bases and 2 bases, there was a span of 13 bases. The CDR3 loop reads CASSLSGQQNYGYTF. CDR3 sequence (DNA): TGCGCCAGCAGCTTATCCGGACAGCAGAACTATGGCTACACCTTC.

The rearrangement links TRBV30 to TRBJ1-2; the D gene is possibly TRBD1 (6 bases). In germline, CDR1 is GTSNPN, CDR2 SVGIG (reference sequence). This CDR3 spans 12 amino acids. V dropped 7 bases and J dropped 8 bases, with 17 bases sitting between them. The CDR3 spells CASGAGGWGYTF. The CDR3 coding sequence is TGTGCCTCAGGGGCGGGAGGTTGGGGCTACACCTTC. The entire variable domain, with the rest obtained from reference TRBV30 and TRBJ1-2, is as follows: SQTIHQWPATLVQPVGSPLSLECTVEGTSNPNLYWYRQAAGRGLQLLFYSVGIGQISSEVPQNLSASRPQDRQFILSSKKLLLSDSGFYLCASGAGGWGYTFGSGTRLTVV.

The chain couples TRBV5-1 to TRBJ2-2, with D maybe TRBD1 (5 bases). Trimming took 0 bases from V and 6 from J, leaving 15 bases between them. CDR3 length: 16 residues. Germline V gene sequence: CDR1 SGHRS, CDR2 YFSETQ. The CDR3 reads CASSLEGSGYAGELFF. CDR3 bases: TGCGCCAGCAGCTTGGAGGGGTCCGGGTACGCCGGGGAGCTGTTTTTT.

The chain has TRBV6-1 and TRBJ1-1, with TRBD1 as a possible D gene (5 bases). Germline loops: CDR1 MNHNS, CDR2 SASEGT. The ends were cut back, 1 base at V and 4 bases at J, with 10 bases in the middle. This CDR3 has 14 residues. The CDR3 reads CASSEGWGSTEAFF. The CDR3 DNA reads as TGTGCCAGCAGTGAAGGGTGGGGCAGCACTGAAGCTTTCTTT.

This clone came up once. The CDR3 DNA reads TGTGCCAGCAGCAGATCTAGCGGGAGTACGGATGAGCAGTTCTTC. The encoded protein is CASSRSSGSTDEQFF. V is TRBV7-9 and J is TRBJ2-1, with TRBD2 matching over 10 bases. Germline V gene data show CDR1 as SEHNR and CDR2 as FQNEAQ (reference sequence). The V segment lost 5 bases and the J segment 8 bases; nucleotides outside the gene matches: 9. This CDR3 spans 15 amino acids.

This clone was detected once. The chain employs TRBV30 and TRBJ1-5; perhaps TRBD1 as D (6 bases). The CDR3 length is 15 residues. The germline CDR1 and CDR2 sequences are GTSNPN and SVGIG (reference sequence). V was shortened by 0 bases and J by 2 bases, with 11 bases between the two germline ends. CDR3 protein: CAWSVRGGGNQPQHF. In DNA, the CDR3 is TGTGCCTGGAGTGTACGAGGGGGTGGCAATCAGCCCCAGCATTTT.

The chain couples TRBV7-9 to TRBJ2-3, with TRBD2 matching over 14 bases. The junction had 14 bases not matched to a gene; V was cut back by 5 bases and J by 4 bases. CDR1 is SEHNR and CDR2 is FQNEAQ in the germline V gene (reference sequence). The CDR3 covers 19 residues. The CDR3 nucleotides read TGTGCCAGCAGCCAAGGGACTAGCGGGAGTCGGGTTTTGGCAGATACGCAGTATTTT. Protein sequence: CASSQGTSGSRVLADTQYF.

The J gene is TRBJ2-7, the V gene TRBV6-5; 13 bases fit TRBD2. This CDR3 has 15 amino acids. The junction had 4 bases not matched to a gene; V was cut back by 5 bases and J by 3 bases. CDR1 is MNHEY, CDR2 SVGAGI, per germline. This chain's CDR3 is CASSRTSGSLYEQYF. The DNA for the CDR3 is TGTGCCAGCAGTCGGACTAGCGGGAGTCTCTACGAGCAGTACTTC.

This clone was seen just once. The chain has TRBV3-1 (or the pseudogene TRBV3-2) and TRBJ1-6, with D uncertain. This CDR3 is 18 amino acids long. Germline CDR1 reads LGHDT; CDR2 reads YNNKEL (reference sequence). Between the trimmed V and J ends, which lost 0 bases and 3 bases, there was a span of 15 bases. The CDR3 protein is CASSQDPRRLYYNSPLHF. In DNA, the CDR3 is TGTGCCAGCAGCCAAGATCCGCGGCGACTCTACTATAATTCACCCCTCCACTTT.

The gene calls are TRBV4-3 and TRBJ1-1, with a possible D match to TRBD1 (6 bases). Per the germline V gene, CDR1 is LGHNA and CDR2 is YSLEER. The CDR3 length is 13 residues. Trimming removed 4 bases from V and 5 bases from J, with 11 bases in between. CDR3 nucleotide sequence: TGCGCCAGCAGCCCTGGGAGGGGGACTGAAGCTTTCTTT. This encodes CASSPGRGTEAFF.

This chain joins TRBV24-1 and TRBJ1-2; D is undetermined. This CDR3 has 11 amino acids. Trimming cost V 3 bases and J 4 bases, with 2 bases left between them. Germline loops: CDR1 KGHDR, CDR2 SFDVKD. The CDR3 is CATSDRYGYTF. CDR3 in DNA: TGTGCCACCAGTGATCGCTATGGCTACACCTTC.

This chain joins TRBV7-6 and TRBJ1-4; 8 bases fit TRBD1. This CDR3 is 15 amino acids long. Germline V gene sequence: CDR1 SGHVS, CDR2 FNYEAQ. The V gene end was trimmed by 1 base and the J gene end by 7 bases; junction bases not matched to a gene: 5. The CDR3 DNA sequence: TGTGCCAGCAGCTTAGGTCAGGGGGCGAGTGAAAAACTGTTTTTT. This codes for CASSLGQGASEKLFF.

V usage is TRBV6-5 and J usage is TRBJ1-4; 9 nucleotides line up with TRBD1. V shed 6 bases, J shed 7 bases, and the junction held 6 bases outside the gene matches. This CDR3 is 14 amino acids long. The germline gives CDR1 MNHEY, CDR2 SVGAGI. The CDR3: CASRLQGAGEKLFF. CDR3 in DNA: TGTGCCAGCAGGCTACAGGGGGCGGGTGAAAAACTGTTTTTT.

The CDR3 DNA is TGTGCCAGCAGTTCCACGGGTAGCTACAATCAGCCCCAGCATTTT. This translates into CASSSTGSYNQPQHF. The J gene is TRBJ1-5, the V gene TRBV6-5, with D unclear. The V end was cut by 4 bases, the J end by 3 bases, with 13 bases between. This CDR3 has 15 residues. Germline CDR1 is MNHEY and CDR2 is SVGAGI.

The J gene is TRBJ2-1, the V gene TRBV7-2; possibly TRBD2 for D (5 bases). V lost 1 base, J lost 7 bases, and 11 bases lay in between. CDR1 SGHTA and CDR2 FQGNSA come from the germline V gene. The CDR3 totals 14 residues. The CDR3 loop is CASSLGGLLNEQFF. CDR3 nucleotide sequence: TGTGCCAGCAGCTTAGGAGGGCTCTTGAATGAGCAGTTCTTC.

The chain couples TRBV5-1 to TRBJ2-5; TRBD2 aligns across 9 bases. J lost 2 bases, V lost 6 bases, and 11 bases had no gene match. Per germline, CDR1 SGHRS and CDR2 YFSETQ. This CDR3 spans 16 amino acids. The CDR3 reads CASNEGGLAGQETQYF. CDR3 in DNA: TGCGCCAGCAACGAGGGAGGTCTAGCGGGGCAAGAGACCCAGTACTTC.

The V and J genes are TRBV18 and TRBJ2-3; TRBD2 matches 7 bases. V lost 0 bases, J lost 2 bases, and 8 bases stayed unmatched. CDR3 length equals 17 residues. The germline V gene encodes CDR1 KGHSH and CDR2 LQKENI. CDR3 in DNA: TGTGCCAGCTCACCACCGGGGTCCCTAGCGGTCACAGATACGCAGTATTTT. Protein sequence: CASSPPGSLAVTDTQYF. Supplemented by reference TRBV18 and TRBJ2-3, the full variable domain reads NAGVMQNPRHLVRRRGQEARLRCSPMKGHSHVYWYRQLPEEGLKFMVYLQKENIIDESGMPKERFSAEFPKEGPSILRIQQVVRGDSAAYFCASSPPGSLAVTDTQYFGPGTRLTVL.

The rearrangement uses TRBV20-1 and TRBJ1-2; tentatively, D is TRBD1 (6 bases). V dropped 3 bases and J dropped 8 bases, with 16 bases sitting between them. Germline assignment: CDR1 DFQATT and CDR2 SNEGSKA (reference sequence). The CDR3 has 13 amino acids. The CDR3 loop is CSASSRGASGYTF. Written as DNA, the CDR3 is TGCAGTGCTAGTTCTCGGGGGGCGTCGGGCTACACCTTC.

The rearrangement uses TRBV6-5 and TRBJ2-1; 8 bases match TRBD2. Germline loops: CDR1 MNHEY, CDR2 SVGAGI. The CDR3 is 15 residues long. Unmatched junction bases numbered 5, after V lost 0 bases and J lost 7 bases. This chain's CDR3 is CASSYSGLGFNEQFF. CDR3 coding DNA: TGTGCCAGCAGTTACTCGGGACTAGGGTTTAATGAGCAGTTCTTC.

J is TRBJ2-5 and V is TRBV10-3, with D possibly matching TRBD1 (5 bases). CDR1 and CDR2 from the germline V gene are ENHRY and SYGVKD. There are 12 residues in the CDR3. Trimming cost V 11 bases and J 0 bases, with 10 bases left between them. The CDR3 nucleotides read TGTGCCTCGGACACGTACCAAGAGACCCAGTACTTC. Its translation is CASDTYQETQYF.

The chain carries TRBV6-5 and TRBJ2-7; 7 positions agree with TRBD1. The length of the CDR3 is 15 residues. Germline V gene sequence: CDR1 MNHEY, CDR2 SVGAGI. V shed 6 bases and J 4 bases; nucleotides not matched to a gene: 12. CDR3 residues: CASSAQQGVRYEQYF. DNA of the CDR3: TGTGCCAGCAGCGCTCAGCAGGGGGTGAGGTACGAGCAGTACTTC.

The V call is TRBV20-1, the J call TRBJ1-3; D is possibly TRBD1 (5 bases). Germline loops: CDR1 DFQATT, CDR2 SNEGSKA (reference sequence). The ends were cut back, 6 bases at V and 4 bases at J, with 7 bases in the middle. This CDR3 region has 11 residues. This chain's CDR3 is CSARGGNTIYF. DNA for the CDR3: TGCAGTGCCCGGGGGGGAAACACCATATATTTT.

This rearrangement joins TRBV2 to TRBJ2-1; 8 positions agree with TRBD2. Germline V gives CDR1 SNHLY, CDR2 FYNNEI. V dropped 7 bases and J dropped 3; count of bases not matched to a gene: 5. This CDR3 is 14 amino acids long. CDR3 sequence (DNA): TGTGCCAGCACCCCTAGCGGGCTCTACAATGAGCAGTTCTTC. Its translation is CASTPSGLYNEQFF.

The chain links TRBV5-1 to TRBJ1-1, with TRBD1 matching 7 bases. CDR3 size: 16 residues. Unmatched junction bases numbered 6, after V lost 0 bases and J lost 1 base. CDR1 SGHRS and CDR2 YFSETQ come from the germline V gene. Here the CDR3 DNA reads TGCGCCAGCAGCTTGGCCCCCGCAGGGGGGAACACTGAAGCTTTCTTT. It codes for CASSLAPAGGNTEAFF.